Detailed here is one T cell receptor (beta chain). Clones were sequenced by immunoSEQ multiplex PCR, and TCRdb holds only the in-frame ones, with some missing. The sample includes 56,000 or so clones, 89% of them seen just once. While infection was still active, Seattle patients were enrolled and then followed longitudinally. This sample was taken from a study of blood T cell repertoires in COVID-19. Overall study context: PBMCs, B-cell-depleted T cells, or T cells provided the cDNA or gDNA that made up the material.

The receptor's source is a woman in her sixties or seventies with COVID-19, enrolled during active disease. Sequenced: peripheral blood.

The CDR3 is CASSLQGGNQPQHF. For the CDR3, the DNA is TGTGCCAGCAGCCTCCAGGGCGGAAATCAGCCCCAGCATTTT. The chain carries TRBV3-1 (or the pseudogene TRBV3-2) and TRBJ1-5; perhaps TRBD1 as D (5 bases). The CDR3 extends over 14 amino acids. V was pared by 4 bases and J by 4 bases, with 11 bases between. Germline V lookup: CDR1 LGHDT, CDR2 YNNKEL (reference sequence).